These 22 T cell receptor beta chains were sequenced from one sample in a study of T cell responses to AZD1222 COVID-19 vaccine. The protocol was immunoSEQ multiplex PCR, while the TCRdb copy is restricted to in-frame clones and leaves out a portion. This sample has 130,000 or so clones, with approximately 93% found just once. The source material was peripheral blood, sampled on day 0 of AZD1222 vaccination. The origin of the receptors is an adult in good health.

This CDR3 is CASSLAGGDNEQFF. The DNA for the CDR3 is TGTGCCAGCAGTCTAGCGGGAGGCGACAATGAGCAGTTCTTC. This sequence joins TRBV7-3 and TRBJ2-1, with 11 bases matching TRBD2. The CDR3 consists of 14 residues. V lost 6 bases, J lost 5 bases, and 3 bases stayed unmatched. CDR1 is SGHTA and CDR2 is FQGTGA in the germline V gene.

The chain links TRBV9 to TRBJ1-2; 8 bases fit TRBD1. Germline V lookup: CDR1 SGDLS, CDR2 YYNGEE. The CDR3 covers 14 residues. V was clipped by 0 bases and J by 5 bases; unmatched bases: 3. Here the CDR3 reads CASSVDTGGYGYTF. For the CDR3, the DNA is TGTGCCAGCAGCGTAGATACAGGGGGGTATGGCTACACCTTC.

This clone was recorded only once. Distinct nucleotide sequences in the sample also encode this CDR3. The chain couples TRBV7-2 to TRBJ1-3; 7 nucleotides match TRBD1. Trimming at V came to 5 bases and at J to 2 bases, leaving 3 bases not matched to a gene. The CDR3 has 14 residues. Germline CDR1 SGHTA, CDR2 FQGNSA. CDR3 bases: TGTGCCAGCAGCCCAGACAGGGCTGGAAACACCATATATTTT. It encodes CASSPDRAGNTIYF.

The V call is TRBV6-6, the J call TRBJ1-1, with 8 bases that match TRBD1. Germline V gives CDR1 MNHNY, CDR2 SVGAGI (reference sequence). The V gene end was trimmed by 2 bases and the J gene end by 1 base; junction bases not matched to a gene: 3. The CDR3 is 15 amino acids. This chain's CDR3 is CASSYRDRGNTEAFF. The CDR3, as DNA: TGTGCCAGCAGTTACCGTGACAGGGGGAACACTGAAGCTTTCTTT.

V and J are TRBV30 and TRBJ1-5; the D is unclear. CDR3 length: 12 residues. Trimming cost V 0 bases and J 13 bases, with 13 bases left between them. CDR1 is GTSNPN and CDR2 is SVGIG in the germline V gene (reference sequence). CDR3 sequence reads: CAWSVYGGHQHF. As DNA, the CDR3 is TGTGCCTGGAGTGTATACGGTGGGCATCAGCATTTT.

The chain couples TRBV19 to TRBJ2-7; the match to TRBD2 covers 8 bases. V trimming: 6 bases; J trimming: 1 base; junction bases outside the gene matches: 5. Per the germline V gene, CDR1 is LNHDA and CDR2 is SQIVND (reference sequence). The CDR3 consists of 14 residues. This chain's CDR3 is CASSRAGASYEQYF. CDR3 sequence (DNA): TGTGCCAGTAGCCGAGCGGGAGCTTCCTACGAGCAGTACTTC.

The CDR3 region has the DNA TGTGCCAGCAGCCAAGATACAGTAGCGGGTACGCAGTATTTT. Translation: CASSQDTVAGTQYF. The rearrangement links TRBV14 to TRBJ2-3; 7 nucleotides match TRBD2. CDR1 and CDR2 from the germline V gene are SGHDN and FVKESK. Losses at the gene ends were 0 bases for V and 8 bases for J; bases not matched to a gene: 5. The CDR3 is made up of 14 amino acids.

V gene TRBV4-3 combines with J gene TRBJ2-4, with 10 bases fitting TRBD2. This CDR3 has 16 amino acids. Germline values: CDR1 LGHNA, CDR2 YSLEER. Trimming took 4 bases from V and 7 from J; bases not matched to a gene: 10. In DNA form, the CDR3 reads TGCGCCAGCAGCCCCCAGGCCCTAGCGGGAGTGAACATTCAGTACTTC. Its protein product is CASSPQALAGVNIQYF.

This clone showed up just a few times. This sequence joins TRBV9 and TRBJ1-5; possibly TRBD1 for D (6 bases). Germline-derived CDR1 and CDR2 are SGDLS and YYNGEE. The V end was cut by 4 bases, the J end by 6 bases, with 14 bases between. This CDR3 comprises 14 residues. The CDR3 coding sequence is TGTGCCAGCAGCCTCGGGACATCGGGTCAGCCCCAGCATTTT. It translates to CASSLGTSGQPQHF.

This clone was observed a single time. The CDR3 DNA reads as TGCGCCAGCAGCCAAGAATTTTACGGTGGCGGGAGCCTCCCGTTGGATACGCAGTATTTT. This sequence encodes CASSQEFYGGGSLPLDTQYF. This chain links TRBV4-3 with TRBJ2-3; 7 nucleotides match TRBD2. Germline assignment: CDR1 LGHNA and CDR2 YSLEER. This CDR3 comprises 20 residues. V shed 0 bases and J 6 bases; nucleotides not matched to a gene: 21.

A single count supports this clone. V usage is TRBV5-4 and J usage is TRBJ1-6, with 7 bases identical to TRBD1. This CDR3 is 14 amino acids long. Unmatched junction bases numbered 8, after V lost 4 bases and J lost 10 bases. Germline values: CDR1 SGHNT, CDR2 YYREEE (reference sequence). Here the CDR3 reads CASSRRGERSPLHF. The CDR3 DNA reads as TGTGCCAGCAGCCGCAGGGGGGAGAGGTCACCCCTCCACTTT.

The CDR3 DNA reads as TGTGCCAGCAGCGTATCCCACGGAAGCGGGAGCTCCTACAATGAGCAGTTCTTC. Protein: CASSVSHGSGSSYNEQFF. The chain links TRBV9 to TRBJ2-1; TRBD2 matches 8 bases. This CDR3 is built from 18 residues. V lost 1 base and J lost 0; bases outside the gene matches: 9. Germline-derived CDR1 and CDR2 are SGDLS and YYNGEE.

V is TRBV7-6 and J is TRBJ2-7, with 9 bases identical to TRBD1. Germline values: CDR1 SGHVS, CDR2 FNYEAQ. V shed 1 base, J shed 4 bases, and the junction held 5 bases outside the gene matches. This CDR3 is 15 amino acids long. The CDR3 DNA sequence: TGTGCCAGCAGCTTAGGGGGACAGGGCTGGTACGAGCAGTACTTC. Translating it yields CASSLGGQGWYEQYF.

This chain joins TRBV25-1 and TRBJ1-2; D is ambiguous. V dropped 1 base and J dropped 3 bases, with 6 bases sitting between them. CDR1 is MGHDK and CDR2 is SYGVNS in the germline V gene. The CDR3 is made up of 13 amino acids. CDR3 bases: TGTGCCAGCAGTGAATCATTTGACTATGGCTACACCTTC. It encodes CASSESFDYGYTF.

This clone was recorded a few times. The chain links TRBV5-4 to TRBJ2-7; a possible D gene is TRBD2 (6 bases). The germline CDR1 and CDR2 sequences are SGHNT and YYREEE (reference sequence). The length of the CDR3 is 17 residues. Trimming left V 4 bases short and J 5 bases short, with 25 bases between. CDR3 loop: CASSAMKGGGIGHEQYF. The CDR3 DNA reads as TGTGCCAGCAGCGCGATGAAGGGTGGCGGGATTGGCCACGAGCAGTACTTC. Full variable domain (rest looked up from reference TRBV5-4 and TRBJ2-7): ETGVTQSPTHLIKTRGQQVTLRCSSQSGHNTVSWYQQALGQGPQFIFQYYREEENGRGNFPPRFSGLQFPNYSSELNVNALELDDSALYLCASSAMKGGGIGHEQYFGPGTRLTVT.

The rearrangement joins TRBV7-6 to TRBJ2-3, with D maybe TRBD2 (6 bases). Germline V CDR1 and CDR2: SGHVS, FNYEAQ. There are 15 residues in the CDR3. Trimming removed 0 bases at V and 4 bases at J, with 11 bases between. CDR3: CASSLAVGGSDTQYF. In nucleotides, the CDR3 is TGTGCCAGCAGCTTAGCGGTGGGAGGCTCAGATACGCAGTATTTT.

The CDR3 spells CASSPRDTAMYEQYF. In nucleotides, the CDR3 is TGCGCCAGCAGCCCCCGGGACACAGCCATGTACGAGCAGTACTTC. This chain links TRBV4-1 with TRBJ2-7; possible D gene TRBD1, 6 bases. Germline lookup yields CDR1 MGHRA and CDR2 YSYEKL. Deletions cut 4 bases from V and 4 bases from J, with 17 bases between. The CDR3 runs 15 residues.

This clone is a singleton in its sample. This chain connects TRBV9 to TRBJ1-4, with D unresolved. V was trimmed by 3 bases and J by 5 bases, leaving 17 bases between them. This CDR3 is built from 16 residues. The germline gives CDR1 SGDLS, CDR2 YYNGEE. The CDR3 is CASSAYGGQRNEKLFF. The CDR3 nucleotides are TGTGCCAGCAGCGCCTACGGAGGGCAAAGAAATGAAAAACTGTTTTTT.

The genes are TRBV7-2 and TRBJ1-1; TRBD1 might be the D (6 bases). Per the germline V gene, CDR1 is SGHTA and CDR2 is FQGNSA. V was cut by 5 bases and J by 0 bases, with 19 bases left in between. CDR3 size: 17 residues. CDR3 residues: CASSKITGTPLNTEAFF. The CDR3 DNA reads as TGTGCCAGCAGCAAGATTACCGGGACACCCTTGAACACTGAAGCTTTCTTT.

The genes are TRBV4-3 and TRBJ1-2; no clear D. The CDR3 contains 16 residues. V was shortened by 4 bases and J by 2 bases, with 17 bases between the two germline ends. Per germline, CDR1 LGHNA and CDR2 YSLEER. In DNA form, the CDR3 reads TGCGCCAGCAGCCCTTCTTATCCCGGCCGGAACTATGGCTACACCTTC. This translates into CASSPSYPGRNYGYTF.

V usage is TRBV10-3 and J usage is TRBJ1-2; D is unclear. The germline CDR1 and CDR2 sequences are ENHRY and SYGVKD. CDR3 length: 15 amino acids. Trimming pared 0 bases from V and 8 bases from J, leaving 16 bases between. The CDR3 loop reads CAISESSRGLYGYTF. DNA of the CDR3: TGTGCCATCAGTGAGTCGAGTCGCGGCCTTTACGGCTACACCTTC.

This clone was recorded a few times. The rearrangement joins TRBV9 to TRBJ1-6; possibly TRBD1 for D (6 bases). Per the germline V gene, CDR1 is SGDLS and CDR2 is YYNGEE. This CDR3 contains 14 residues. V dropped 3 bases and J dropped 4 bases, with 8 bases sitting between them. CDR3 sequence (DNA): TGTGCCAGCAGCGCTACAGGGTATAATTCACCCCTCCACTTT. Residues: CASSATGYNSPLHF.